This T cell receptor (beta chain) was observed in a study of shared clonotypes between healthy human individuals. Clones were sequenced by immunoSEQ multiplex PCR, and TCRdb holds only the in-frame ones, with some missing. The table includes roughly 500,000 clones, over 65% detected once. Trimming left V 2 bases short and J 7 bases short, with 14 bases between. The CDR3 has 14 amino acids. The V gene's germline CDR1 is LNHNV and CDR2 YYDKDF (reference sequence). Donors comprised only Caucasian adults living in Nashville, Tennessee. Source material: PBMCs. V and J are TRBV15 and TRBJ1-2; D is uncertain. The clonotype was recovered from a middle-aged woman in good health. Some clones in this sample may be carry-over from other donors' samples. CDR3 sequence (DNA): TGTGCCACCAGCAGATCTGAGGGAGGGATTGGCTACACCTTC. This gives the protein CATSRSEGGIGYTF.